The T cell receptor (beta chain) under discussion was sequenced for a study of breast tumors, draining lymph nodes, adjacent tissues. The study's findings and limits: Tumors had less TCR diversity than lymph nodes, more than nontumor tissue.

Breast cancer patients provided tissue from their axillary draining lymph nodes. TCRdb reprocessed the multiplex PCR reads via MiXCR and lists one record per CDR3 protein. This table has about 230,000 distinct CDR3 sequences, 32% appearing once. The CDR3 totals 15 residues. CDR1 and CDR2 (germline): LGHNA, YSLEER. Concerning this clonotype: Its antigen is still unknown. The junction does not match germline at one end; this may be a read error.

The sequence derives from a female donor with breast cancer. Some clones in this sample may be carry-over from other donors' samples. The J gene is TRBJ2-1, the V gene TRBV4-3, with a possible D match to TRBD2 (6 bases). Sequencing used axillary lymph node tissue. This CDR3 reads CASSHFGTHYSEQFF. In nucleotides, the CDR3 is TGCGCCAGCAGCCACTTCGGGACTCACTACAGTGAGCAGTTCTTC.